The 4 T cell receptor beta chains reported below all come from one sample, sequenced in a study of immune reconstitution after stem cell transplant in scleroderma. TCRdb reprocessed the RT-PCR reads with MiXCR, giving one entry per CDR3 protein. The table records about 3,600 distinct CDR3 sequences, under 7.5% of them present only once. Sampling was done before or after autologous hematopoietic stem cell transplantation (not recorded which). These receptors all stem from a female donor with systemic sclerosis.

This clonotype is labeled as medium-sized. The chain couples TRBV20-1 to TRBJ2-2; D is uncertain. The V gene's germline CDR1 is DFQATT and CDR2 SNEGSKA (reference sequence). Trimming cost V 3 bases and J 0 bases, with 14 bases left between them. The CDR3 has 16 amino acids. The chain's CDR3 is CSARTTGRANTGELFF. For the CDR3, the DNA is TGCAGTGCTAGGACGACCGGACGGGCGAACACCGGGGAGCTGTTTTTT.

This clonotype is labeled as medium-sized. The chain carries TRBV7-2 and TRBJ2-4; 8 nucleotides match TRBD1. J was trimmed by 6 bases and V by 5 bases; bases with no gene match: 3. The CDR3 runs to 13 residues. Germline values: CDR1 SGHTA, CDR2 FQGNSA. CDR3 sequence reads: CASSQGTGNIQYF. The CDR3, as DNA: TGTGCCAGCAGCCAAGGGACAGGAAACATTCAGTACTTC.

A few counts support this clonotype. CDR3 region: CASSTGTDIYEQYF. The DNA of the CDR3 is TGCGCCAGCAGCACCGGGACAGACATTTACGAGCAGTACTTC. J is TRBJ2-7 and V is TRBV5-1; 7 positions match TRBD1. V trimming: 4 bases; J trimming: 4 bases; junction bases outside the gene matches: 8. This CDR3 has 14 residues. Germline V gene sequence: CDR1 SGHRS, CDR2 YFSETQ.

Within the sample, this clonotype is medium-sized. The CDR3 bases are TGTGCCAGCAGCCTCTCCGGACCCCGGTCCATAGAGCAGTACTTC. This translates into CASSLSGPRSIEQYF. The V call is TRBV27, the J call TRBJ2-7; D gene unclear. The CDR3 sequence is 15 residues long. The V gene's germline CDR1 is MNHEY and CDR2 SMNVEV (reference sequence). The germline V and J ends were trimmed by 6 bases and 7 bases, with 22 bases remaining between them.